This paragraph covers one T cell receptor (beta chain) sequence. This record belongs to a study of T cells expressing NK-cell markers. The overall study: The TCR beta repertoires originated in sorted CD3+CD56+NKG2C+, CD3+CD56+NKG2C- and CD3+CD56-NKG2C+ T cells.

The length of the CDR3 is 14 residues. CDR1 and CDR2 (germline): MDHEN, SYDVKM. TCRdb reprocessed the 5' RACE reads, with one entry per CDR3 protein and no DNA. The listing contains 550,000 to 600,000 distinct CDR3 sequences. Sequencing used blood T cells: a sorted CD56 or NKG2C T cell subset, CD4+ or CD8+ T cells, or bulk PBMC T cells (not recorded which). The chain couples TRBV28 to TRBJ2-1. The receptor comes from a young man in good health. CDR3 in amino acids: CASKETSSYNEQFF.